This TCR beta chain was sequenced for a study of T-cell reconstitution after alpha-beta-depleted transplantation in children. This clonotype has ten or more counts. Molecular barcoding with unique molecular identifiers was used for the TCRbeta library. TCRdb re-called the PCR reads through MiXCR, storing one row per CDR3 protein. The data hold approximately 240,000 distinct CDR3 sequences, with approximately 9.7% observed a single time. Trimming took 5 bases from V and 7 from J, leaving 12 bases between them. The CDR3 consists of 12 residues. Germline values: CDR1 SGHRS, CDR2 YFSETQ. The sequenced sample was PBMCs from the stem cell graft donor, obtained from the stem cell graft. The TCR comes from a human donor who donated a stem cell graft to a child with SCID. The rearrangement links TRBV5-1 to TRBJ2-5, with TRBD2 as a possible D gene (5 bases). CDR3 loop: CASRDEDWTQYF. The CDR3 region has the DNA TGCGCCAGCAGGGACGAGGACTGGACCCAGTACTTC.